A selection of T cell receptor beta chains follows, all from one sample in a study of control samples from healthy donors and cancer patients. Profiling relied on immunoSEQ multiplex PCR, and the TCRdb table lists in-frame clones only, not all of them. This table holds roughly 25,000 clones, approximately 90% found once. Sequencing input: PBMCs. The receptors shown here come from a man between 45 and 60 years old with lung cancer. The CDR3 runs from the conserved cysteine through the conserved F or W. Each record gives: CDR3 DNA, CDR3 protein, J gene, V gene, D gene, clone size. The D gene is left open where the match is weak. A clone size is listed for some rows: how often the clone was seen (once, few, many), or a class if it is expanded.

CDR3nt: TGTGCCAGCAGTGAAAGTTTTGGGGCCAACGTCCTGACTTTC
CDR3aa: CASSESFGANVLTF
j_gene: TRBJ2-6
v_gene: TRBV11-2
d_gene: -
abundance: -

CDR3nt: TGTGCCAGTAGTATGAACTACCAAGAGACCCAGTACTTC
CDR3aa: CASSMNYQETQYF
j_gene: TRBJ2-5
v_gene: TRBV19
d_gene: -
abundance: -

CDR3nt: TGTGCCAGCAGCCCCACTAGCGGGGGGGCCTACGAGCAGTACTTC
CDR3aa: CASSPTSGGAYEQYF
j_gene: TRBJ2-7
v_gene: TRBV7-3
d_gene: TRBD2
abundance: few

CDR3nt: TGTGCCAGCAGCTGGACAGACTATAATTCACCCCTCCACTTT
CDR3aa: CASSWTDYNSPLHF
j_gene: TRBJ1-6
v_gene: TRBV7-2
d_gene: -
abundance: once

CDR3nt: TGTGCCAGTAGTATCCAGGGGTCGCACACCGGGGAGCTGTTTTTT
CDR3aa: CASSIQGSHTGELFF
j_gene: TRBJ2-2
v_gene: TRBV19
d_gene: -
abundance: -

CDR3nt: TGTGCCAGCAGTTTATCAGGGGTCTACGAGCAGTACTTC
CDR3aa: CASSLSGVYEQYF
j_gene: TRBJ2-7
v_gene: TRBV12-3/TRBV12-4
d_gene: -
abundance: few

CDR3nt: TGTGCCAGCAGCTTAGATGCACCAAGCTCCTACGAGCAGTACTTC
CDR3aa: CASSLDAPSSYEQYF
j_gene: TRBJ2-7
v_gene: TRBV7-9
d_gene: -
abundance: -

CDR3nt: TGTGCCAGCAGTTACTCAAAGACAGGGGAGAAGCCCCAGCATTTT
CDR3aa: CASSYSKTGEKPQHF
j_gene: TRBJ1-5
v_gene: TRBV6-5
d_gene: TRBD1
abundance: -

CDR3nt: TGTGCCAGCAGCAAAAGGCGTGTCCAGGTTATGAAACTGTTTTTT
CDR3aa: CASSKRRVQVMKLFF
j_gene: TRBJ1-4
v_gene: TRBV21-1
d_gene: -
abundance: -

CDR3nt: TGTGCCAGCAGCTTAACTGGGACGCTTACCCAAGAGACCCAGTACTTC
CDR3aa: CASSLTGTLTQETQYF
j_gene: TRBJ2-5
v_gene: TRBV7-3
d_gene: -
abundance: -

CDR3nt: TGTGCCAGCAGTGAAGGGGGGGCAGGGAGGACTGAAGCTTTCTTT
CDR3aa: CASSEGGAGRTEAFF
j_gene: TRBJ1-1
v_gene: TRBV6-1
d_gene: -
abundance: -

CDR3nt: TGTGCCGTAGGAAACTGGAACACCGGGGAGCTGTTTTTT
CDR3aa: CAVGNWNTGELFF
j_gene: TRBJ2-2
v_gene: TRBV24-1
d_gene: -
abundance: once

CDR3nt: TGTGCCAGCCAACGGGGGGGCCTCAACAATGAGCAGTTCTTC
CDR3aa: CASQRGGLNNEQFF
j_gene: TRBJ2-1
v_gene: TRBV7-3
d_gene: TRBD2
abundance: few

CDR3nt: TGTGCCAGCAGTGGACTAGCGGGGGGGGTTCAAGAGACCCAGTACTTC
CDR3aa: CASSGLAGGVQETQYF
j_gene: TRBJ2-5
v_gene: TRBV2
d_gene: TRBD2
abundance: -

CDR3nt: TGTGCCATCAGTGAGTCTTTGGGGGGCGTATATGGCTACACCTTC
CDR3aa: CAISESLGGVYGYTF
j_gene: TRBJ1-2
v_gene: TRBV10-3
d_gene: -
abundance: -

CDR3nt: TGTGCCTCCCGGGACAGAAACTACAATGAGCAGTTCTTC
CDR3aa: CASRDRNYNEQFF
j_gene: TRBJ2-1
v_gene: TRBV15
d_gene: TRBD1
abundance: -

CDR3nt: TGTGCCAGCAGCCACGCCAATCAGCCCCAGCATTTT
CDR3aa: CASSHANQPQHF
j_gene: TRBJ1-5
v_gene: TRBV6-5
d_gene: -
abundance: once

CDR3nt: TGTGCCAGCAGTGAAGAAGTAAGCAGGAACAATCAGCCCCAGCATTTT
CDR3aa: CASSEEVSRNNQPQHF
j_gene: TRBJ1-5
v_gene: TRBV6-1
d_gene: -
abundance: -

CDR3nt: TGCGCCAGCAGCCCGGGAGGAGGGCCGGACGAGCAGTACTTC
CDR3aa: CASSPGGGPDEQYF
j_gene: TRBJ2-7
v_gene: TRBV5-1
d_gene: TRBD2
abundance: -

CDR3nt: TGTGCCAGCAGCCGACAGGGAGGGACTGAAGCTTTCTTT
CDR3aa: CASSRQGGTEAFF
j_gene: TRBJ1-1
v_gene: TRBV12-3/TRBV12-4
d_gene: TRBD1
abundance: -

CDR3nt: TGCGCCAGCAGCTTGGCCGACGGTCGCATCGATGAGCAGTTCTTC
CDR3aa: CASSLADGRIDEQFF
j_gene: TRBJ2-1
v_gene: TRBV5-1
d_gene: -
abundance: -

CDR3nt: TGTGCCAGCAGCTCCGGACGGGAAAAACTGTTTTTT
CDR3aa: CASSSGREKLFF
j_gene: TRBJ1-4
v_gene: TRBV12-3/TRBV12-4
d_gene: -
abundance: -

CDR3nt: TGTGCCAGCTCACCGACGGTCGAGATGGGGAATTCACCCCTCCACTTT
CDR3aa: CASSPTVEMGNSPLHF
j_gene: TRBJ1-6
v_gene: TRBV18
d_gene: -
abundance: -

CDR3nt: TGTGCCAGCAGCCTCACCGGGACAGGCGCTTCCTACGAGCAGTACTTC
CDR3aa: CASSLTGTGASYEQYF
j_gene: TRBJ2-7
v_gene: TRBV5-5
d_gene: TRBD1
abundance: -

CDR3nt: TGTGCCAGCAGCCCCCCAGGGACGGGCACCTACGAGCAGTACTTC
CDR3aa: CASSPPGTGTYEQYF
j_gene: TRBJ2-7
v_gene: TRBV28
d_gene: -
abundance: -

CDR3nt: TGTGCCAGCAGCCTGTGGACAGCCGACGACTATGGCTACACCTTC
CDR3aa: CASSLWTADDYGYTF
j_gene: TRBJ1-2
v_gene: TRBV5-5
d_gene: -
abundance: -

CDR3nt: TGTGCCAGCAGCTTGCTAGCGGGGCGCACAGATACGCAGTATTTT
CDR3aa: CASSLLAGRTDTQYF
j_gene: TRBJ2-3
v_gene: TRBV7-2
d_gene: TRBD2
abundance: -

CDR3nt: TGTGCCAGCAGCCTTGGGACAGGGGGTACCTTTGACTATGGCTACACCTTC
CDR3aa: CASSLGTGGTFDYGYTF
j_gene: TRBJ1-2
v_gene: TRBV7-8
d_gene: TRBD1
abundance: -

CDR3nt: TGTGCCAGCAGTAAGCTAGCGGCGGCGGAGCAGTTCTTC
CDR3aa: CASSKLAAAEQFF
j_gene: TRBJ2-1
v_gene: TRBV6-2/TRBV6-3
d_gene: TRBD2
abundance: once